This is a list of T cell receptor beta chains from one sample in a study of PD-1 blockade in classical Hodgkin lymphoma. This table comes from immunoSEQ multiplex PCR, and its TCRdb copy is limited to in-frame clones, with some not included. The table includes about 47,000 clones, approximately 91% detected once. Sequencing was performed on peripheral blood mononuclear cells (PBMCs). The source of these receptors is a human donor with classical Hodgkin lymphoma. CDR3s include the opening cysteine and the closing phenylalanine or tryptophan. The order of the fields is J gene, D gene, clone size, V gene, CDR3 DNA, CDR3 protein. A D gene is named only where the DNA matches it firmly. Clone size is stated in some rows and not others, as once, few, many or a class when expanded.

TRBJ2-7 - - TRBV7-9 TGTGCCAGCAGCATCGACAGCACCTACGAGCAGTACTTC CASSIDSTYEQYF
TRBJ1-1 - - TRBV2 TGTGCCTCAAAGGGTGTGGGAGATCGAGCTTTCTTT CASKGVGDRAFF
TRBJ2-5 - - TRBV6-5 TGTGCCAGCAGTTACTCGATATATTCAGAGACCCAGTACTTC CASSYSIYSETQYF
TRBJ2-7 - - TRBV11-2 TGTGCCAGCAGACAGGAGTACGAGCAGTACTTC CASRQEYEQYF
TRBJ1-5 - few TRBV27 TGTGCCAGCAGTTTATCCGAGGGGTTACTACAGCATTTT CASSLSEGLLQHF
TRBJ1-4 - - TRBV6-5 TGTGCCAGCAGACGCGCGGAACTGGGGGAAAAACTGTTTTTT CASRRAELGEKLFF
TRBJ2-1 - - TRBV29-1 TGCAGCGTGGAAGGGGGGCCCTCCTACAATGAGCAGTTCTTC CSVEGGPSYNEQFF
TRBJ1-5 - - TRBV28 TGTGCCAGCAGTCTAACACTGACGAGGCAGCCCCAGCATTTT CASSLTLTRQPQHF
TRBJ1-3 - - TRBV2 TGTGCCAGCAGTGAGGCCGGGGGAAACACCATATATTTT CASSEAGGNTIYF
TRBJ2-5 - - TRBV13 TGTGCCAGCAGCTTATGGCAAGAGACCCAGTACTTC CASSLWQETQYF
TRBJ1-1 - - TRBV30 TGTGCCTGGGGGAAGGGGAACACTGAAGCTTTCTTT CAWGKGNTEAFF
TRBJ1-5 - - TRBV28 TGTGCCAGCAGTTTAACTAGTATTGCTGGGCGGCCCCAGCATTTT CASSLTSIAGRPQHF